What follows are 6 T cell receptor beta chains derived from one specimen sequenced in a study of CD8+ T cells in alopecia areata. Extraction and reverse transcription of RNA yielded cDNA as the sequencing template. Assay: immunoSEQ multiplex PCR; the TCRdb copy retains only in-frame clones and omits some. The top ten hold approximately 3.6% of the sample, which has approximately 110,000 clones, approximately 55% seen once. Stated treatment: oral pan-JAK inhibitor, 5-10 mg twice daily. Here the sequenced sample was CD4+ T cells sorted from blood, taken at week 24, from a patient treated with tofacitinib. Receptors originate from a human donor with alopecia areata.

V gene TRBV11-1 combines with J gene TRBJ1-5, with D perhaps matching TRBD1 (5 bases). This CDR3 has 14 amino acids. Germline V gene lookup returns CDR1 SGHAT and CDR2 FQDESV (reference sequence). V lost 5 bases, J lost 3 bases, and 11 bases lay in between. The CDR3 protein is CASSHTGNNQPQHF. The CDR3 nucleotides are TGTGCCAGCAGCCATACAGGAAACAATCAGCCCCAGCATTTT.

Comments on this clone: In the same sample, other DNA sequences code for this CDR3. The rearrangement joins TRBV30 to TRBJ2-3; D gene unclear. V was pared by 0 bases and J by 2 bases, with 3 bases between. Per germline, CDR1 GTSNPN and CDR2 SVGIG (reference sequence). The CDR3 extends over 12 amino acids. CDR3 sequence: CAWSVLTDTQYF. CDR3 coding DNA: TGTGCCTGGAGTGTACTCACAGATACGCAGTATTTT.

The chain is built from TRBV11-1 and TRBJ2-5, with 7 nucleotides matching TRBD2. The CDR3 is 12 residues long. Germline values: CDR1 SGHAT, CDR2 FQDESV (reference sequence). J lost 5 bases, V lost 3 bases, and 0 bases had no gene match. The CDR3 reads CASSLRGETQYF. CDR3 sequence (DNA): TGTGCCAGCAGCTTGCGGGGGGAGACCCAGTACTTC. Using reference TRBV11-1 and TRBJ2-5 for the parts outside the CDR3, the full variable domain is EAEVAQSPRYKITEKSQAVAFWCDPISGHATLYWYRQILGQGPELLVQFQDESVVDDSQLPKDRFSAERLKGVDSTLKIQPAELGDSAMYLCASSLRGETQYFGPGTRLLVL.

V is TRBV27 and J is TRBJ1-1; TRBD1 agrees at 9 bases. This CDR3 comprises 14 residues. V trimming: 4 bases; J trimming: 0 bases; junction bases outside the gene matches: 0. CDR1 MNHEY and CDR2 SMNVEV come from the germline V gene (reference sequence). The CDR3 is CASSWTGVNTEAFF. The CDR3, as DNA: TGTGCCAGCAGTTGGACAGGGGTGAACACTGAAGCTTTCTTT.

Only a few counts were recorded for this clone. The J gene is TRBJ2-1, the V gene TRBV2; 7 bases map to TRBD2. The CDR3 contains 12 residues. J gave up 9 bases and V 5 bases, and 4 bases lay outside the gene matches. Germline CDR1 and CDR2: SNHLY and FYNNEI. The CDR3 is CASSPQRGEQFF. DNA of the CDR3: TGTGCCAGCAGTCCACAGCGGGGTGAGCAGTTCTTC. Full variable domain (outside the CDR3, taken from reference TRBV2 and TRBJ2-1): EPEVTQTPSHQVTQMGQEVILRCVPISNHLYFYWYRQILGQKVEFLVSFYNNEISEKSEIFDDQFSVERPDGSNFTLKIRSTKLEDSAMYFCASSPQRGEQFFGPGTRLTVL.

The gene calls are TRBV9 and TRBJ2-5; no definite D call. V was cut by 4 bases and J by 3 bases, with 16 bases left in between. Germline V CDR1 and CDR2: SGDLS, YYNGEE. The length of the CDR3 is 15 residues. The CDR3 sequence is CASSLSPGREETQYF. In DNA, the CDR3 is TGTGCCAGCAGCCTCAGCCCCGGTCGGGAAGAGACCCAGTACTTC.